These 13 T cell receptor beta chains were all obtained from the same sample, sequenced in a study of blood T cell repertoires in COVID-19. Libraries were prepared by immunoSEQ multiplex PCR; TCRdb keeps only in-frame clonotypes and omits some of them. The top ten hold about 3.2% of the sample, which has about 200,000 clones, 84% seen once. Specimen: PBMCs or T cells enriched from blood (not recorded which). The receptor set was obtained from a woman aged 25 to 39 who had been exposed to COVID-19.

The chain has TRBV7-9 and TRBJ2-3, with D perhaps TRBD2 (5 bases). Germline V gene lookup returns CDR1 SEHNR and CDR2 FQNEAQ (reference sequence). Trimming removed 5 bases from V and 3 bases from J, with 9 bases in between. This CDR3 has 13 amino acids. CDR3 DNA: TGTGCCAGCAGCCCCCCGGGGACAGATACGCAGTATTTT. Its translation is CASSPPGTDTQYF.

The chain recombines TRBV4-1 with TRBJ1-1; D is uncertain. V lost 1 base and J 5 bases, leaving 8 bases between the germline ends. There are 13 residues in the CDR3. Germline lookup yields CDR1 MGHRA and CDR2 YSYEKL. In DNA, the CDR3 is TGCGCCAGCAGCCAAGGGGAGAGGACTGAAGCTTTCTTT. Amino acids: CASSQGERTEAFF.

This chain uses TRBV5-1 with TRBJ2-7, with 9 bases lining up with TRBD2. Germline V gene sequence: CDR1 SGHRS, CDR2 YFSETQ. The CDR3 sequence is 15 residues long. V trimming: 4 bases; J trimming: 3 bases; junction bases outside the gene matches: 8. CDR3 nucleotide sequence: TGCGCCAGCAGCCTTACCGGCGGGGGGGGCTACGAGCAGTACTTC. Translation gives CASSLTGGGGYEQYF.

V gene TRBV9 combines with J gene TRBJ1-1; weak D call: TRBD1 (6 bases). V dropped 5 bases and J dropped 6 bases, with 11 bases sitting between them. The germline V gene encodes CDR1 SGDLS and CDR2 YYNGEE. The CDR3 is 12 residues long. CDR3 in DNA: TGTGCCAGCAGTGCTACAGGGTCTGAAGCTTTCTTT. Protein sequence: CASSATGSEAFF. Filled out from reference TRBV9 and TRBJ1-1, the complete variable domain reads DSGVTQTPKHLITATGQRVTLRCSPRSGDLSVYWYQQSLDQGLQFLIQYYNGEERAKGNILERFSAQQFPDLHSELNLSSLELGDSALYFCASSATGSEAFFGQGTRLTVV.

There are a few counts of this clone. The chain carries TRBV6-4 and TRBJ2-3, with 7 bases identical to TRBD2. After removal of 3 bases from V and 1 base from J, the junction contained 1 base not matched to a gene. The CDR3 extends over 14 amino acids. Germline CDR1 reads MRHNA; CDR2 reads SNTAGT. The CDR3 region is CASSETSGTDTQYF. CDR3 bases: TGTGCCAGCAGTGAAACTAGCGGCACAGATACGCAGTATTTT.

The chain links TRBV7-9 to TRBJ2-5; D ambiguous. The CDR3 has 12 residues. Per germline, CDR1 SEHNR and CDR2 FQNEAQ (reference sequence). V gave up 0 bases and J gave up 5 bases, with 4 bases separating them. CDR3 nucleotides: TGTGCCAGCAGCTTAGCGCGGGAGACCCAGTACTTC. It encodes CASSLARETQYF.

This chain uses TRBV11-2 with TRBJ1-2, with TRBD1 matching 8 bases. V shed 2 bases and J 4 bases; nucleotides not matched to a gene: 6. This CDR3 region has 15 residues. Germline CDR1 SGHAT, CDR2 FQNNGV. The CDR3 DNA reads TGTGCCAGCAGCTTATCCCCAGGGGGCGGCTATGGCTACACCTTC. It yields the protein CASSLSPGGGYGYTF. The whole variable domain, remainder taken from reference TRBV11-2 and TRBJ1-2, is EAGVAQSPRYKIIEKRQSVAFWCNPISGHATLYWYQQILGQGPKLLIQFQNNGVVDDSQLPKDRFSAERLKGVDSTLKIQPAKLEDSAVYLCASSLSPGGGYGYTFGSGTRLTVV.

In nucleotides, the CDR3 is TGCGCCAGCAGCCAAGAGGGCCTGAACTATGGCTACACCTTC. Translation gives CASSQEGLNYGYTF. This sequence joins TRBV4-1 and TRBJ1-2; D is uncertain. This CDR3 is 14 amino acids long. V lost 0 bases and J lost 2, with 7 bases in between. Germline CDR1 reads MGHRA; CDR2 reads YSYEKL.

The genes are TRBV6-5 and TRBJ2-7, with 9 bases identical to TRBD1. The J segment lost 0 bases and the V segment lost 8 bases, leaving 8 bases of the junction unmatched. This CDR3 is built from 15 residues. In germline, CDR1 is MNHEY, CDR2 SVGAGI. CDR3 DNA: TGTGCCAGCGGATCCGGGACAGGGCTCTCCTACGAGCAGTACTTC. Its translation is CASGSGTGLSYEQYF.

This clone was seen only a few times. The chain combines TRBV11-2 with TRBJ1-6; no definite D call. The CDR3 runs to 13 residues. Germline V CDR1 and CDR2: SGHAT, FQNNGV. The V end lost 8 bases, the J end lost 9 bases, and 14 bases lay between the germline ends. CDR3 protein: CASGLGEGSPLHF. CDR3 bases: TGTGCCAGCGGACTCGGGGAGGGTTCACCCCTCCACTTT. Full variable domain (outside the CDR3, taken from reference TRBV11-2 and TRBJ1-6): EAGVAQSPRYKIIEKRQSVAFWCNPISGHATLYWYQQILGQGPKLLIQFQNNGVVDDSQLPKDRFSAERLKGVDSTLKIQPAKLEDSAVYLCASGLGEGSPLHFGNGTRLTVT.

The chain carries TRBV2 and TRBJ1-4, with D uncertain. Germline V gene data show CDR1 as SNHLY and CDR2 as FYNNEI. Trimming removed 3 bases from V and 5 bases from J, with 13 bases in between. The CDR3 length is 15 residues. The DNA for the CDR3 is TGTGCCAGCAGTGAGGGATCGGGATTCAATGAAAAACTGTTTTTT. Protein product: CASSEGSGFNEKLFF.

The V and J genes are TRBV28 and TRBJ2-7, with D possibly matching TRBD1 (6 bases). There are 13 residues in the CDR3. V gave up 5 bases and J gave up 5 bases, with 13 bases separating them. Per the germline V gene, CDR1 is MDHEN and CDR2 is SYDVKM. The CDR3 region has the DNA TGTGCCAGCAGTAAACAGGGTAGTAACGAGCAGTACTTC. The encoded protein is CASSKQGSNEQYF.

J is TRBJ1-2 and V is TRBV4-1; the D is unclear. The CDR3 is 11 residues long. V was cut by 3 bases and J by 10 bases, with 9 bases left in between. Germline-derived CDR1 and CDR2 are MGHRA and YSYEKL. The CDR3 reads CASSQGVDYTF. In nucleotides, the CDR3 is TGCGCCAGCAGCCAGGGAGTCGACTACACCTTC.